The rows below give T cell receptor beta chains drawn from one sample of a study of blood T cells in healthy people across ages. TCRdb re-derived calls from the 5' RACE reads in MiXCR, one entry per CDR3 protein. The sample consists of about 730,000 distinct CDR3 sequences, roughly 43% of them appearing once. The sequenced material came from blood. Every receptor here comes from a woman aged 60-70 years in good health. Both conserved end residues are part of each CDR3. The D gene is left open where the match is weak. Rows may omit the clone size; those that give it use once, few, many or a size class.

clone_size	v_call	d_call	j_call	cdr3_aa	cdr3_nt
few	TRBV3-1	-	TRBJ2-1	CASSQDLSALREQFF	TGTGCCAGCAGCCAAGATTTAAGCGCACTGCGGGAGCAGTTCTTC
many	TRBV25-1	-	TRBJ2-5	CASSDTGEAETQYF	TGTGCCAGCAGTGATACGGGGGAGGCAGAGACCCAGTACTTC
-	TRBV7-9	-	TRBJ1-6	CASSLGPDYNSPLHF	TGTGCCAGCAGCTTAGGGCCGGACTATAATTCACCCCTCCACTTT
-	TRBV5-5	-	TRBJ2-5	CASTLWSSTDEQYF	TGTGCCAGCACCCTCTGGTCTTCCACGGATGAGCAGTACTTC
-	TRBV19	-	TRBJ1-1	CASSTRRDNTEAFF	TGTGCCAGTAGTACCCGCAGAGATAACACTGAAGCTTTCTTT
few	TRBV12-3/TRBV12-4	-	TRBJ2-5	CASSLLERETQYF	TGTGCCAGCAGTCTACTAGAAAGAGAGACCCAGTACTTC
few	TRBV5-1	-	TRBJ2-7	CASSLADTATYEQYF	TGCGCCAGCAGCTTGGCCGACACAGCCACATACGAGCAGTACTTC
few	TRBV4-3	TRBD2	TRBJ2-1	CASSATSGPEQFF	TGCGCCAGCAGTGCCACTAGCGGGCCTGAGCAGTTCTTC
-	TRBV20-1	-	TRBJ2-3	CSARGETAGVDTQYF	TGCAGTGCTAGAGGGGAGACGGCTGGGGTAGATACGCAGTATTTT
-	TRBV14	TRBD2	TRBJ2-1	CASSQEERDSSSYNEQFF	TGTGCCAGCAGCCAAGAAGAGCGGGATTCAAGCTCCTACAATGAGCAGTTCTTC
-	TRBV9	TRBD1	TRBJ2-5	CASSVSGTGGLNEQYF	TGTGCCAGCAGCGTTTCTGGGACAGGGGGACTCAATGAGCAGTACTTC
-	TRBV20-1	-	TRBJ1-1	CSVTRGMVGRNTEAFF	TGCAGTGTTACGCGGGGGATGGTTGGGAGGAACACTGAAGCTTTCTTT
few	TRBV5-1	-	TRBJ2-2	CASSLQGNTGELFF	TGTGCCAGCAGCTTACAAGGGAACACCGGGGAGCTGTTTTTT
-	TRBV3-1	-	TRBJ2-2	CASRNREPGELFF	TGTGCCAGCAGAAACAGGGAGCCCGGGGAGCTGTTTTTT
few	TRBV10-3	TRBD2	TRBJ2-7	CAISYKTSGSAEQYF	TGTGCCATCAGCTATAAGACTAGCGGGAGCGCCGAGCAGTACTTC
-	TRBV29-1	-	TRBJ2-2	CSVGFGGELFF	TGCAGCGTTGGTTTTGGCGGGGAGCTGTTTTTT
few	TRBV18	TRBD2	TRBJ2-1	CASSPSGTSGSLEQFF	TGTGCCAGCTCACCGTCCGGGACTAGCGGGAGTCTTGAGCAGTTCTTC
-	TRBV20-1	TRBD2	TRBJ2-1	CSATLAGRAYNEQFF	TGCAGTGCCACTCTAGCGGGTCGTGCCTACAATGAGCAGTTCTTC
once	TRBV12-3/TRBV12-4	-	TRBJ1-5	CASSPSRQPQHF	TGTGCCAGCAGTCCCTCAAGGCAGCCCCAGCATTTT
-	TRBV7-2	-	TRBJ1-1	CASSLAEALDGAFF	TGTGCCAGCAGCTTAGCGGAGGCTCTGGACGGAGCTTTCTTT
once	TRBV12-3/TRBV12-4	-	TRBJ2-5	CASSFVQWTQYF	TGTGCCAGCAGTTTCGTCCAATGGACCCAGTACTTC
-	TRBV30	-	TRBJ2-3	CAWSRISTDTQYF	TGTGCCTGGAGTCGCATTAGCACAGATACGCAGTATTTT
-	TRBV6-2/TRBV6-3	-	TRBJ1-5	CASRGPDSNQPQHF	TGTGCCAGCAGGGGCCCCGATAGCAATCAGCCCCAGCATTTT
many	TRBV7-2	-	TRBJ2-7	CASSLDPGKTYEQYF	TGTGCCAGCAGCTTAGATCCGGGAAAAACCTACGAGCAGTACTTC
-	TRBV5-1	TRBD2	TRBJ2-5	CASSFYLADHNEQYF	TGCGCCAGCAGCTTCTACCTAGCGGACCACAATGAGCAGTACTTC
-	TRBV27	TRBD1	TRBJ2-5	CASSSFPRDRGETQYF	TGTGCCAGCAGTTCCTTCCCTAGGGACAGGGGAGAGACCCAGTACTTC
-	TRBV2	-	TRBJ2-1	CASSETRGKGSNEQFF	TGTGCCAGCAGTGAAACTAGAGGGAAGGGGTCTAATGAGCAGTTCTTC
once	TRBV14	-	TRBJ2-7	CASSPRGPWGSIGYEQYF	TGTGCCAGCAGCCCCAGAGGCCCTTGGGGGTCAATCGGCTACGAGCAGTACTTC
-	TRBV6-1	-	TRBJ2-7	CASSETFENSEQYF	TGTGCTAGCAGTGAAACCTTCGAGAATAGCGAGCAGTACTTC
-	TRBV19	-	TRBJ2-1	CASRRSNEQFF	TGTGCCAGTAGGAGGAGCAATGAGCAGTTCTTC
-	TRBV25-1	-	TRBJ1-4	CASSDFATNEKLFF	TGTGCCAGCTCCGACTTTGCAACTAATGAAAAACTGTTTTTT
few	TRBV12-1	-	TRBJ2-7	CASSPPGLAGAFWLEQYF	TGTGCCAGCAGCCCCCCTGGCCTAGCCGGTGCTTTTTGGCTCGAGCAGTACTTC
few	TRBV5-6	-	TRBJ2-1	CPSSLRPFVGTPSYNEQFF	TGTCCCAGCAGCCTAAGGCCGTTTGTCGGGACACCCTCCTACAATGAGCAGTTCTTC
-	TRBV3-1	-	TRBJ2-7	CASSRHTGAGGSEQYF	TGTGCCAGCAGCCGGCATACAGGGGCAGGCGGGAGCGAGCAGTACTTC
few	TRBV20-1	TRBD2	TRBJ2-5	CSAPGGYETQYF	TGCAGTGCCCCGGGAGGATACGAGACCCAGTACTTC
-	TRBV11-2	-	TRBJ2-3	CASSLDGPADTQYF	TGTGCCAGCAGCTTAGATGGGCCGGCAGATACGCAGTATTTT
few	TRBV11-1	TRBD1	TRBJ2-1	CASRSRADRVEQFF	TGTGCCAGCAGGAGCAGGGCGGACAGGGTTGAGCAGTTCTTC
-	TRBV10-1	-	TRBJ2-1	CASSARLGDEQFF	TGCGCCAGCAGTGCTCGGTTGGGCGATGAGCAGTTCTTC
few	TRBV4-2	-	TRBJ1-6	CASSQEVAGNSPLHF	TGTGCCAGCAGCCAAGAGGTGGCGGGAAATTCACCCCTCCACTTT
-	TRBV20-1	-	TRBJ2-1	CSARLPVSYNEQFF	TGCAGTGCTAGACTACCCGTCTCCTACAATGAGCAGTTCTTC
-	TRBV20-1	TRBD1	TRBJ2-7	CSALQTGDISYEQYF	TGCAGTGCTTTACAGACAGGGGATATTTCCTACGAGCAGTACTTC
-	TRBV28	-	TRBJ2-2	CASSFTLFVGELFF	TGTGCCAGCAGTTTTACACTATTCGTCGGGGAGCTGTTTTTT
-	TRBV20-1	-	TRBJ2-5	CSATGRGGPTETQYF	TGCAGTGCTACGGGGAGGGGGGGACCTACGGAGACCCAGTACTTC
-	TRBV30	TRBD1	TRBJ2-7	CAWEEGTGRYF	TGTGCCTGGGAAGAGGGGACAGGGAGGTACTTC
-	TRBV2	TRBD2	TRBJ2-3	CASSEISGTSLGADTQYF	TGTGCCAGCAGCGAGATAAGCGGGACCTCTTTAGGGGCAGATACGCAGTATTTT
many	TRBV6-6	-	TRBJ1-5	CASSRDSNQPQHF	TGTGCCAGCAGCCGGGATAGCAATCAGCCCCAGCATTTT
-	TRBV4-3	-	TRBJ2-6	CASSQLDRSGANVLTF	TGCGCCAGCAGCCAACTTGACAGGAGTGGGGCCAACGTCCTGACTTTC
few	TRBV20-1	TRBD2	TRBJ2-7	CSARDSRAGGRYEQYF	TGCAGTGCTAGAGATAGTCGAGCGGGGGGGAGATACGAGCAGTACTTC